These T cell receptor beta chains were read from a single sample in a study of beta chain features in type 1 diabetes. Profiling relied on immunoSEQ multiplex PCR, and the TCRdb table lists in-frame clones only, not all of them. The sample lists hundreds of thousands of clones; roughly a sixth were seen once. Input material: naive CD4+ T cells from blood. The receptors stem from a man younger than 35 in good health. Each CDR3 is given with its conserved first and last residue. The D gene is left open where the match is weak. Rows may omit the clone size; those that give it use once, few, many or a size class.

V gene,D gene,J gene,clone size,CDR3 DNA,CDR3 protein
TRBV6-5,-,TRBJ2-7,few,TGTGCCAGCAGTTCCAAGATAGGGCAGTACTTC,CASSSKIGQYF
TRBV7-9,TRBD1,TRBJ2-3,-,TGTGCCAGCAGCTTATTCAGGGGGCGCACAGATACGCAGTATTTT,CASSLFRGRTDTQYF
TRBV29-1,-,TRBJ2-5,-,TGCAGCGCGCAGGGGACTGGAGAGACCCAGTACTTC,CSAQGTGETQYF
TRBV29-1,TRBD2,TRBJ2-1,-,TGCAGCGTTGGTAGAGACACCGGGACTAGCGGGATCCCAACAAGGTACAATGAGCAGTTCTTC,CSVGRDTGTSGIPTRYNEQFF
TRBV7-2,-,TRBJ2-7,-,TGTGCCAGCAGCTTAACCTCCCCGCAGGACGAGCAGTACTTC,CASSLTSPQDEQYF
TRBV27,-,TRBJ2-5,few,TGTGCCAGCAGTACTGCAGGCTCCCAAGAGACCCAGTACTTC,CASSTAGSQETQYF
TRBV4-1,-,TRBJ1-5,-,TGCGCCAGCAGCCCAAAGGGGGATCAGCCCCAGCATTTT,CASSPKGDQPQHF
TRBV7-2,-,TRBJ1-5,-,TGTGCCAGCAGCTTTGGACAGAATCAGCCCCAGCATTTT,CASSFGQNQPQHF
TRBV5-1,TRBD1,TRBJ2-3,-,TGCGCCAGCAGCACGGGACAGCCCACAGATACGCAGTATTTT,CASSTGQPTDTQYF
TRBV5-1,TRBD1,TRBJ2-5,few,TGCGCCAGCAGCATGACAGGGGGCGGAGAGACCCAGTACTTC,CASSMTGGGETQYF
TRBV5-1,-,TRBJ2-1,-,TGCGCCAGCAGCGCGTCGCGCACCAACAATGAGCAGTTCTTC,CASSASRTNNEQFF
TRBV6-5,TRBD1,TRBJ2-2,few,TGTGCCAGCAGTTGGGGGACAGGGAACGCCGGGGAGCTGTTTTTT,CASSWGTGNAGELFF
TRBV7-6,-,TRBJ1-1,-,TGTGCCAGCAGCTTAGGGGGGGGCCGACAGAGCAGCTTAATTATGAACACTGAAGCTTTCTTT,CASSLGGGRQSSLIMNTEAFF
TRBV14,-,TRBJ1-4,-,TGTGCCAGCAATCGGGGACTTAATGAAAAACTGTTTTTT,CASNRGLNEKLFF
TRBV29-1,TRBD1,TRBJ1-1,few,TGCAGCGTTGAAGAATCGGGAAAGGGGGCGAAACCCACTGAAGCTTTCTTT,CSVEESGKGAKPTEAFF
TRBV4-3,TRBD1,TRBJ1-2,few,TGCGCCAGCAGCCAAGGGACAGGGAGGATGGCCTATGGCTACACCTTC,CASSQGTGRMAYGYTF
TRBV6-5,-,TRBJ2-7,few,TGTGCCAGCAGTTACTCCCAGGACAGAGGCTCCTACGAGCAGTACTTC,CASSYSQDRGSYEQYF
TRBV10-3,TRBD1,TRBJ2-6,few,TGTGCCATCAGCTCACAGGGGTCTGGGGCCAACGTCCTGACTTTC,CAISSQGSGANVLTF
TRBV5-1,TRBD1,TRBJ2-5,-,TGCGCCAGCAGCGCAGGGGACAGGGGGCGCGGTGAGACCCAGTACTTC,CASSAGDRGRGETQYF
TRBV7-2,TRBD2,TRBJ2-3,-,TGTGCCAGCAGCCCCACAGGGACTAGCGGGTTCACAGATACGCAGTATTTT,CASSPTGTSGFTDTQYF
TRBV5-4,-,TRBJ1-1,-,TGTGCCAGCAGCTTGGCCCGGGGTGAAGCGAGTGAAGCTTTCTTT,CASSLARGEASEAFF
TRBV7-9,-,TRBJ1-1,-,TGTGCCAGCAGCGCGACCCCAGGAACCACTGAAGCTTTCTTT,CASSATPGTTEAFF